These 20 T cell receptor beta chains originate from one sample sequenced in a study of T cell repertoires in cytomegalovirus infection. TCRdb called the reads again in MiXCR, with one record for every CDR3 protein. The table has just under 300,000 distinct CDR3 sequences, around 10% seen once. Sequencing was carried out using PBMCs. The receptors originated from a human donor in good health (CMV status not recorded). Some clones in this sample may be carry-over from other donors' samples.

This clonotype has just a few counts. This chain uses TRBV20-1 with TRBJ2-2; 11 bases are a match to TRBD1. The CDR3 consists of 16 residues. Germline CDR1 is DFQATT and CDR2 is SNEGSKA (reference sequence). V shed 6 bases, J shed 5 bases, and the junction held 11 bases outside the gene matches. In DNA form, the CDR3 reads TGCAGTGCACCTACCTTGGACAGGGGGCTTACCGGGGAGCTGTTTTTT. Translating gives CSAPTLDRGLTGELFF.

This clonotype has at least ten counts. The chain combines TRBV7-8 with TRBJ1-2, with 8 positions matching TRBD1. V gave up 4 bases and J gave up 3 bases; unmatched junction bases: 7. This CDR3 has 15 amino acids. Looked up from germline, CDR1 is SGHVS and CDR2 is FQNEAQ. The CDR3 DNA sequence: TGTGCCAGCAGCTATAACGCAGGGGGCGACTATGGCTACACCTTC. As protein: CASSYNAGGDYGYTF. The whole variable domain, filled in from reference TRBV7-8 and TRBJ1-2, reads GAGVSQSPRYKVAKRGQDVALRCDPISGHVSLFWYQQALGQGPEFLTYFQNEAQLDKSGLPSDRFFAERPEGSVSTLKIQRTQQEDSAVYLCASSYNAGGDYGYTFGSGTRLTVV.

This clonotype was seen a few times. This chain links TRBV28 with TRBJ2-1; 9 nucleotides agree with TRBD2. Losses at the gene ends were 5 bases for V and 5 bases for J; bases not matched to a gene: 7. The CDR3 runs 15 residues. CDR1 is MDHEN, CDR2 SYDVKM, per germline. The DNA of the CDR3 is TGTGCCAGCAGTCTCCCTAGCGGGGTTCACAATGAGCAGTTCTTC. It is translated as CASSLPSGVHNEQFF. The full variable domain, with the rest looked up from reference TRBV28 and TRBJ2-1, is DVKVTQSSRYLVKRTGEKVFLECVQDMDHENMFWYRQDPGLGLRLIYFSYDVKMKEKGDIPEGYSVSREKKERFSLILESASTNQTSMYLCASSLPSGVHNEQFFGPGTRLTVL.

In this sample, this clonotype turned up a few times. The chain links TRBV20-1 to TRBJ1-2; D is ambiguous. Trimming cost V 3 bases and J 8 bases, with 16 bases left between them. The CDR3 contains 13 residues. Per germline, CDR1 DFQATT and CDR2 SNEGSKA (reference sequence). The CDR3: CSASPGPLGGYTF. As DNA, the CDR3 is TGCAGTGCTAGCCCAGGACCCCTCGGGGGCTACACCTTC.

This clonotype was counted only a few times. CDR3 bases: TGTGCCAGCAGCCCTTCGGCCGGGAGTGGCCAAGAGACCCAGTACTTC. Translating gives CASSPSAGSGQETQYF. The V and J genes are TRBV5-6 and TRBJ2-5; possible D gene TRBD2, 6 bases. V was trimmed by 4 bases and J by 1 base, leaving 17 bases between them. From germline, CDR1 is SGHDT and CDR2 YYEEEE. This CDR3 comprises 16 residues.

Only a few counts were recorded for this clonotype. J is TRBJ2-3 and V is TRBV2; 15 bases agree with TRBD2. J lost 1 base, V lost 6 bases, and 11 bases had no gene match. Per germline, CDR1 SNHLY and CDR2 FYNNEI. CDR3 length: 19 residues. The CDR3 nucleotides are TGTGCCAGCAGAGACGGGACTAGCGGGGGGATAAGGGGCACAGATACGCAGTATTTT. Protein: CASRDGTSGGIRGTDTQYF.

This clonotype was seen ten or more times. The rearrangement uses TRBV7-8 and TRBJ1-5; 9 nucleotides align to TRBD1. The CDR3 covers 15 residues. V gave up 5 bases and J gave up 2 bases; unmatched junction bases: 4. CDR1 is SGHVS and CDR2 is FQNEAQ in the germline V gene. This CDR3 reads CASSVTGGGNQPQHF. DNA of the CDR3: TGTGCCAGCAGCGTCACAGGGGGCGGCAATCAGCCCCAGCATTTT. Full variable domain (missing parts from reference TRBV7-8 and TRBJ1-5): GAGVSQSPRYKVAKRGQDVALRCDPISGHVSLFWYQQALGQGPEFLTYFQNEAQLDKSGLPSDRFFAERPEGSVSTLKIQRTQQEDSAVYLCASSVTGGGNQPQHFGDGTRLSIL.

In its sample, this clonotype was seen a few times. The rearrangement joins TRBV19 to TRBJ2-2, with 7 bases matching TRBD1. The V segment lost 6 bases and the J segment 1 base; nucleotides outside the gene matches: 5. Germline CDR1 and CDR2: LNHDA and SQIVND (reference sequence). The CDR3 has 15 amino acids. In DNA, the CDR3 is TGTGCCAGTAGCAAAGACAGGGTGAACACCGGGGAGCTGTTTTTT. This codes for CASSKDRVNTGELFF.

This clonotype was counted ten times or more. As DNA, the CDR3 is TGCAGCGTTGAAAACAGGGATCCATACGAGCAGTACTTC. Protein sequence: CSVENRDPYEQYF. The chain employs TRBV29-1 and TRBJ2-7, with D perhaps matching TRBD1 (6 bases). Germline V gene sequence: CDR1 SQVTM, CDR2 ANQGSEA. The ends were cut back, 2 bases at V and 4 bases at J, with 12 bases in the middle. There are 13 residues in the CDR3.

This clonotype was counted ten times or more. The chain joins TRBV7-2 to TRBJ2-1; D not certain. The CDR3 consists of 12 residues. Germline V gives CDR1 SGHTA, CDR2 FQGNSA. Trimming stripped 5 bases from V and 4 bases from J, with 6 bases between. CDR3 coding DNA: TGTGCCAGCAGCCTCCTATACAATGAGCAGTTCTTC. Protein product: CASSLLYNEQFF.

There are many counts of this clonotype. The rearrangement joins TRBV12-3 or TRBV12-4 to TRBJ1-5; D gene unclear. There are 18 residues in the CDR3. Trimming took off 3 bases at V and 0 bases at J, with 18 bases between the two ends. The CDR3 DNA reads TGTGCCAGCAGTTTTTCGGTTCAGGCGATTTATAGCAATCAGCCCCAGCATTTT. Translated, it gives CASSFSVQAIYSNQPQHF.

This clonotype has a count of ten or more. The chain uses TRBV24-1 and TRBJ2-2; weak D call: TRBD1 (6 bases). The germline gives CDR1 KGHDR, CDR2 SFDVKD. CDR3 length: 14 residues. V was shortened by 9 bases and J by 0 bases, with 10 bases between the two germline ends. As DNA, the CDR3 is TGTGCCACCTCCGGGACACCGAACACCGGGGAGCTGTTTTTT. Its translation is CATSGTPNTGELFF.

This clonotype has ten or more counts. The gene calls are TRBV20-1 and TRBJ1-1; D not certain. V was clipped by 0 bases and J by 11 bases, with 13 bases between them. The CDR3 extends over 12 amino acids. Germline CDR1 is DFQATT and CDR2 is SNEGSKA (reference sequence). CDR3 sequence (DNA): TGCAGTGCTAGAGAGTCAGGAAAAGGGGCTTTCTTT. Translating it yields CSARESGKGAFF.

With respect to this clonotype: A single base separates this from a much larger clone, so it may be a read error. The chain has TRBV3-1 and TRBJ1-1; 7 positions agree with TRBD1. V dropped 4 bases and J dropped 5; count of bases not matched to a gene: 7. This CDR3 contains 14 residues. Germline CDR1 reads LGHDT; CDR2 reads YNNKEL (reference sequence). In DNA form, the CDR3 reads TGTGCCAGCAGCCCTGACAGGGTAGTGACTGAAGCTTTCTTT. Its translation is CASSPDRVVTEAFF.

The table lists this clonotype with a few counts. CDR3 amino acids: CASSYRVYTEAFF. CDR3 sequence (DNA): TGTGCCAGCAGTTACAGGGTTTACACTGAAGCTTTCTTT. The chain combines TRBV6-2 or TRBV6-3 with TRBJ1-1; D gene ambiguous. This CDR3 contains 13 residues. Trimming left V 2 bases short and J 3 bases short, with 7 bases between. The germline gives CDR1 MNHEY, CDR2 SVGEGT.

This clonotype was detected many times. The chain carries TRBV12-3 or TRBV12-4 and TRBJ2-2, with D perhaps given as TRBD1 or TRBD2 (5 bases each). The CDR3 length is 16 residues. V was clipped by 7 bases and J by 5 bases, with 20 bases between them. The CDR3 is CASTPELRWGTGELFF. The CDR3 bases are TGTGCCAGCACCCCGGAATTAAGGTGGGGGACCGGGGAGCTGTTTTTT.

This clonotype has ten or more counts. In DNA, the CDR3 is TGTGCCAGCAGCCCCCGGACTAGGGATGAGCAGTTCTTC. It translates to CASSPRTRDEQFF. J is TRBJ2-1 and V is TRBV7-9; the match to TRBD2 covers 7 bases. Germline lookup yields CDR1 SEHNR and CDR2 FQNEAQ (reference sequence). The CDR3 is made up of 13 amino acids. J gave up 8 bases and V 5 bases, and 6 bases lay outside the gene matches.

This clonotype was recorded at least ten times. This chain uses TRBV10-3 with TRBJ2-7; TRBD1 agrees at 10 bases. The V gene end was trimmed by 6 bases and the J gene end by 6 bases; junction bases not matched to a gene: 5. The CDR3 loop spans 13 amino acids. In germline, CDR1 is ENHRY, CDR2 SYGVKD. The CDR3 sequence: CAIRRDRGSEQYV. The CDR3 bases are TGTGCCATCAGAAGGGACAGGGGAAGCGAGCAGTACGTC.

This clonotype came up many times. The gene calls are TRBV14 and TRBJ1-1, with D tentatively TRBD1 (5 bases). Germline V gene lookup returns CDR1 SGHDN and CDR2 FVKESK. CDR3 size: 13 residues. Trimming left V 1 base short and J 8 bases short, with 11 bases between. The CDR3 DNA reads as TGTGCCAGCAGCCAAGTACTGCGGGGGGAAGCTTTCTTT. This gives the protein CASSQVLRGEAFF. Full variable domain (missing parts from reference TRBV14 and TRBJ1-1): EAGVTQFPSHSVIEKGQTVTLRCDPISGHDNLYWYRRVMGKEIKFLLHFVKESKQDESGMPNNRFLAERTGGTYSTLKVQPAELEDSGVYFCASSQVLRGEAFFGQGTRLTVV.

CDR3 sequence: CASSIGLTGNQPQHF. The CDR3 coding sequence is TGTGCCAGTAGTATTGGGTTGACAGGCAATCAGCCCCAGCATTTT. V gene TRBV19 combines with J gene TRBJ1-5; tentatively, D is TRBD1 (5 bases). This CDR3 is 15 amino acids long. Trimming left V 3 bases short and J 2 bases short, with 11 bases between. Germline CDR1 is LNHDA and CDR2 is SQIVND (reference sequence).